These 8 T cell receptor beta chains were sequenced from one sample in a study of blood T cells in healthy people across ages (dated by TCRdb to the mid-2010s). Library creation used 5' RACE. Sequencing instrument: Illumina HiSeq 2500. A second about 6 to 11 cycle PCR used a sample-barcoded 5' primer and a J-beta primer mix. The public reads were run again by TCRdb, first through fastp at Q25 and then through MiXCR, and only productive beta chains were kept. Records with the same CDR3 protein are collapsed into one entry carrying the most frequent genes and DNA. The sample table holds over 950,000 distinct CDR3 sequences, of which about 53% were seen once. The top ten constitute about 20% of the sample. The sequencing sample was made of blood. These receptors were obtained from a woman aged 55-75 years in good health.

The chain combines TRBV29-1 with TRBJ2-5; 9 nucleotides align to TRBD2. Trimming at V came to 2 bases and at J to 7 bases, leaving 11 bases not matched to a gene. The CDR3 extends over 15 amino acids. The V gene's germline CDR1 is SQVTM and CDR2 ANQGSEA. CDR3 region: CSVESREGLVGTQYF. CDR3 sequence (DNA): TGCAGCGTTGAATCGCGGGAGGGCCTAGTGGGGACCCAGTACTTC. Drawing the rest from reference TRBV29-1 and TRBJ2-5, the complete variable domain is SAVISQKPSRDICQRGTSLTIQCQVDSQVTMMFWYRQQPGQSLTLIATANQGSEATYESGFVIDKFPISRPNLTFSTLTVSNMSPEDSSIYLCSVESREGLVGTQYFGPGTRLLVL.

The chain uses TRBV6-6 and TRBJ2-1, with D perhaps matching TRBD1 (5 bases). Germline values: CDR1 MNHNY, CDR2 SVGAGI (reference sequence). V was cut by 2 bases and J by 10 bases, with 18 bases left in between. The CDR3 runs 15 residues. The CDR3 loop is CASSYQGSSSYEQFF. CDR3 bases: TGTGCCAGCAGTTACCAGGGTAGCTCCTCCTACGAGCAGTTCTTC.

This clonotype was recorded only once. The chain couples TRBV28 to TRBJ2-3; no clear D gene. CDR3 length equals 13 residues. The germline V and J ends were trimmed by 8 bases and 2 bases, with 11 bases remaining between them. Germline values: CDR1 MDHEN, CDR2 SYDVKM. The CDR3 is CASSGDTTDTQYF. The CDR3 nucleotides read TGTGCCAGCTCCGGAGACACCACAGATACGCAGTATTTT.

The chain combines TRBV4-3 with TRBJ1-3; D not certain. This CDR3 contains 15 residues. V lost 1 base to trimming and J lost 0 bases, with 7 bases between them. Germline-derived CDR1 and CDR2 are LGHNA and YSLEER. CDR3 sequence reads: CASSQVGVSGNTIYF. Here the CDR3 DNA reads TGCGCCAGCAGCCAAGTGGGCGTCTCTGGAAACACCATATATTTT.

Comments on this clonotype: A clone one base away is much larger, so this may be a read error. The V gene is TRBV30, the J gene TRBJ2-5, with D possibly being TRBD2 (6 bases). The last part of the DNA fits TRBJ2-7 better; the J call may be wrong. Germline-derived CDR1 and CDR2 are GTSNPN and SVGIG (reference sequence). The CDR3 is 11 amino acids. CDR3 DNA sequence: TGTGCCTGGAGGAGGAGGGGCGAGCAGTACTTC. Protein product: CAWRRRGEQYF.

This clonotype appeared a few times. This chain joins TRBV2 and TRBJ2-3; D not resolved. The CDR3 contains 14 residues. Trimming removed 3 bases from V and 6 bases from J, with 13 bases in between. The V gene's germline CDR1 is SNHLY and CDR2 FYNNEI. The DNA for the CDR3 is TGTGCCAGCAGTGATTGGCCGACGCCGGATACGCAGTATTTT. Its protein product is CASSDWPTPDTQYF.

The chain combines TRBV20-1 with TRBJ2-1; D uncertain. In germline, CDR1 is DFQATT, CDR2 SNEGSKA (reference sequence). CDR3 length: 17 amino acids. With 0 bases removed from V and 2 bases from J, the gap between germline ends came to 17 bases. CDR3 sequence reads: CSARDRQQALPYNEQFF. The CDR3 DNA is TGCAGTGCTAGAGATCGACAACAAGCGTTGCCCTACAATGAGCAGTTCTTC.

CDR3 nucleotide sequence: TGTGCCAGCACTGTAGGGTTGGGCACTGAAGCTTTCTTT. Amino acids: CASTVGLGTEAFF. The chain links TRBV6-1 to TRBJ1-1; D unresolved. CDR3 size: 13 residues. CDR1 is MNHNS and CDR2 is SASEGT in the germline V gene. Trimming took 7 bases from V and 4 from J, leaving 13 bases between them.